The sequence of this T cell receptor beta chain was determined in a study of beta chain features in type 1 diabetes. It was via CD45RO/CCR7/CD25/CD127/CD95/CD27 that CD4+ naive, central memory, regulatory and stem cell-like memory cells were sorted. The sequenced template was cDNA made from the entire isolated RNA. Samples of naive, central memory and regulatory T cells yielded a mean of around 3.7 million reads. TCRdb's copy holds only in-frame clones and misses some; the assay was immunoSEQ multiplex PCR. The table includes around 320,000 clones, roughly 15% detected once. Specimen: central memory CD4+ T cells from blood. This clonotype originated in a man aged 30 to 45 in good health.

The CDR3 DNA follows: TGTGCCAGCAGTCCCTCCACAGGGTCCAAGCAGTACTTC. Its translation: CASSPSTGSKQYF. The genes are TRBV27 and TRBJ2-7; D perhaps matches TRBD1 (6 bases). Trimming removed 5 bases from V and 8 bases from J, with 16 bases in between. The CDR3 extends over 13 amino acids. Germline CDR1 reads MNHEY; CDR2 reads SMNVEV (reference sequence).